The TCR beta chain described here comes from a study of cytotoxic CD8 clonotypes in ibrutinib-treated CLL. Study-level findings and limits: Relative to age-matched healthy donors, clonality at baseline was higher, and it tracked circulating CD8+ T-cell counts.

Germline lookup yields CDR1 MNHEY and CDR2 SMNVEV (reference sequence). The CDR3 is 15 amino acids. The junction had 4 bases not matched to a gene; V was cut back by 4 bases and J by 4 bases. The repertoire was sequenced with immunoSEQ multiplex PCR; TCRdb's copy has only in-frame clones and lacks some. Of about 140,000 clones in the sample, 75% to 85% were seen once. With regard to this clone: Its antigen remains unidentified.

The V call is TRBV27, the J call TRBJ1-6; 7 bases fit TRBD1. The sequencing here drew on PBMCs, taken after 36 months of ibrutinib treatment. The clonotype originates from a human donor with chronic lymphocytic leukemia. The CDR3 bases are TGTGCCAGCAGTTCCCGGACAGGTTATAATTCACCCCTCCACTTT. Its protein is CASSSRTGYNSPLHF.